Reported below is one T cell receptor beta chain. This clonotype occurred many times. Its binding antigen is unknown. No quality values exist for individual bases; no much larger clone is one base distant. cDNA was synthesized by template-switch 5'RACE using a primer with a 10-nucleotide random unique molecular identifier that tagged each TCR transcript. Each sequencing run produced over 190 million TCR-beta sequences covering 15-18 subjects. The RNeasy kit was used for extraction of total RNA. The KAPA Real-time Library Amplification kit was used to amplify TCR-beta VDJ regions with primers targeting the TCR constant region and the 5'RACE anchor. Sample indexes and Illumina adaptors were added in a first PCR, and a second PCR then increased library yield. After Ampure bead purification, the roughly 650 bp TCR product was size-selected on a 2% E-gel SizeSelection system. Before pooling, library quality was checked on a Bioanalyzer, concentration was measured with Qubit, and libraries were quantified with the Kapa Library Quantification kit. Paired-end 2 x 150 bp sequencing of the libraries was performed on an Illumina HiSeq 2500. To increase sequence diversity, roughly 25-31% phiX was spiked into each library pool. On the study's bioinformatics: The quality-filtered reads were processed with the UMI-based MiGEC pipeline, whose error correction step removed more than 80% of the raw TCR sequences. VDJ genes were aligned to IMGT germline references, and each clonotype was defined by a unique CDR3 amino acid sequence together with V-J genes. Clonal expansion, Shannon diversity, and CDR3 relatedness (CalcPairwiseDistances, ClusterSamples) were evaluated with VDJtools, and phylogenetic trees were built with CLCbio workbench. A clone was classed as expanded if it had 8 or more unique UMIs, a cutoff based on coefficient-of-variation modelling across technical triplicates. TCRdb handled the public reads itself, with Q25 trimming in fastp and clone calling in MiXCR, and kept productive beta chains. Entries are consolidated by CDR3 protein sequence, retaining the most common genes and DNA. The V and J calls were not made by the authors but by TCRdb's processing. Recorded for this sample are tens of thousands of distinct CDR3 sequences; 3% to 4% of them occurred a single time. Over 3.5% of the sample belongs to the ten largest clones.

The sample is drawn from a study of neurological immune-mediated disorders (dated by TCRdb to about 2019). For context, the study as a whole: Among the roughly 35 multiple sclerosis patients, relapsing-remitting MS accounted for some 30 and secondary progressive MS accounted for 3. Peripheral blood TCR-beta repertoires from patients with HTLV-I-associated myelopathy (HAM/TSP), patients with multiple sclerosis, and healthy controls were compared in the study using UMI-based sequencing. The 95 to 110 TCR-beta libraries covered PBMC samples along with longitudinal samples, technical triplicates, and paired sorted CD4+ and CD8+ T-cell subsets. Of the approximately 70 subjects in the cohort, around 15 were HAM/TSP patients, about 35 were multiple sclerosis patients, and 20 were healthy controls.

Summary of the overall study and its limitations: TCR clonal expansion was highest in HAM/TSP patients and lowest in MS patients, with MS patients falling below even healthy controls. The MS cluster showed no association with clinical or MRI features, and the authors stated that larger cohorts are needed. Phylogenetic analysis grouped repertoires from 18 of 34 MS patients into a cluster of related CDR3 sequences, suggesting a possible repertoire-level signature. Across subjects, expanded clones never shared an identical CDR3 amino acid sequence, which suggests that the TCR-beta repertoires in every group were private.

For unsorted PBMC libraries, 2 million PBMCs were used after storage in RNAlater at -80 degrees C until RNA extraction. The multiple sclerosis patients were enrolled in a US clinical protocol that used magnetic resonance imaging to evaluate disease progression. PBMCs were separated from peripheral blood using Ficoll-Hypaque density gradient centrifugation and then cryopreserved in liquid nitrogen. Reading from cysteine to phenylalanine, the CDR3 counts 13 amino acids. Left in the record is the CDR3 DNA by itself, 39 bases read in frame from the first base. The germline V end is reduced by 5 bases and the J end by 14 bases; junction bases left unmatched: 13.

The chain is made from TRBV12-3 or TRBV12-4 and TRBJ2-3; the central 7 bases match TRBD2. Sequenced sample: PBMCs. This receptor was identified in a man aged 40-49 years with multiple sclerosis. The nucleotide sequence is TGTGCCAGCAGTCACAGCGGGACTTCTTTTAGGTATTTT. This yields the protein CASSHSGTSFRYF.